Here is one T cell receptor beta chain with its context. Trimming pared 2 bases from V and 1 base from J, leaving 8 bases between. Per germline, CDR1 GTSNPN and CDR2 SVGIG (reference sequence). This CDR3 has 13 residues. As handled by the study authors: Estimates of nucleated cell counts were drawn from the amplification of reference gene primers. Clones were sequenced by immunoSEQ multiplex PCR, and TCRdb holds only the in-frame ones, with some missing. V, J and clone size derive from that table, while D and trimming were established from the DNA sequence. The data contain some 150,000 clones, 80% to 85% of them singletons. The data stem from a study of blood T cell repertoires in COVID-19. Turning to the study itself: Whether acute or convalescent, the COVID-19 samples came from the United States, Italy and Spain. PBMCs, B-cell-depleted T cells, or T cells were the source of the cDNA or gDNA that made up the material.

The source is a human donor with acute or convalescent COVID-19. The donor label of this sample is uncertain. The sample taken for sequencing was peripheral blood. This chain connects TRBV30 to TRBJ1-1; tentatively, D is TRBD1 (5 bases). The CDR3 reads CAWSRGGNTEAFF. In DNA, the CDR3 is TGTGCCTGGAGTCGGGGGGGGAACACTGAAGCTTTCTTT.